The text below deals with one T cell receptor beta chain. The data were produced by immunoSEQ multiplex PCR, yet TCRdb's version contains in-frame clones alone and is incomplete. The sample shows 180,000 or so clones, around 92% of them seen only once. This CDR3 has 14 residues. V dropped 6 bases and J dropped 2 bases, with 8 bases sitting between them. CDR1 is MNHEY and CDR2 is SMNVEV in the germline V gene (reference sequence). The entry originates in a study of control samples from healthy donors and cancer patients. The TCR comes from a woman younger than 45 in good health. Sequencing was performed on blood. The chain uses TRBV27 and TRBJ1-6; no firm D call. The CDR3 sequence: CASREAAYNSPLHF. The DNA for the CDR3 is TGTGCCAGCAGGGAAGCGGCCTATAATTCACCCCTCCACTTT.